Described below is a single T cell receptor (beta chain) sequence and its context. The antigen is unknown. After removal of 6 bases from V and 1 base from J, the junction contained 5 bases not matched to a gene. The CDR3 is 14 residues long. Per the germline V gene, CDR1 is SNHLY and CDR2 is FYNNEI. This record belongs to a study of cytomegalovirus exposure and HLA in healthy donors. About the research overall: Earlier work reported 117 million unique TCR beta sequences from 180 million or so T cells.

Primers for the PCR totalled 60 Vbeta and 13 Jbeta. The protocol was immunoSEQ multiplex PCR, while the TCRdb copy is restricted to in-frame clones and leaves out a portion. Among around 150,000 clones listed, over 70% were seen once. Points from the study as a whole: In a later analysis, HLA-associated TCR beta chains were more clonally expanded than equally common others. Sequencing artifact likely explains a cluster of highly shared sequence variants.

This chain joins TRBV2 and TRBJ1-1; 7 bases are shared with TRBD1. This sequence was found in a male donor in good health and CMV-seropositive. The specimen sequenced was PBMCs. The CDR3 region has the DNA TGTGCCAGCAGGGGGGGACAGACGAACACTGAAGCTTTCTTT. Translated, it gives CASRGGQTNTEAFF. Complete variable domain (other parts from reference TRBV2 and TRBJ1-1): EPEVTQTPSHQVTQMGQEVILRCVPISNHLYFYWYRQILGQKVEFLVSFYNNEISEKSEIFDDQFSVERPDGSNFTLKIRSTKLEDSAMYFCASRGGQTNTEAFFGQGTRLTVV.